A selection of T cell receptor beta chains follows, all from one sample in a study of shared clonotypes between healthy human individuals. Sequencing used immunoSEQ multiplex PCR; TCRdb keeps in-frame clones, though not all of them. The data show about 2.3 million clones, about 90% seen once. The source material was naive CD4+ T cells from PBMCs. These receptors were taken from a young man in good health. Some clones in this sample may be carry-over from other donors' samples. CDR3s include the opening cysteine and the closing phenylalanine or tryptophan. A D gene is named only where the DNA matches it firmly. The listing skips clone size in some rows; elsewhere it reads once, few, many or a size class.

CDR3 DNA | CDR3 protein | clone size | CDR3 length | D gene | J gene | V gene
TGTGCCAGCAGCTTAGCGCGGCCCGGGACAGGAGCCTACGAGCAGTACTTC | CASSLARPGTGAYEQYF | - | 17 | TRBD1 | TRBJ2-7 | TRBV7-2
TGTGCCAGCAGCTTAGTAAGGGTCGGGGCAGGCCCCTCTGAAGCTTTCTTT | CASSLVRVGAGPSEAFF | - | 17 | - | TRBJ1-1 | TRBV7-9
TGTGCCAGCTCATCCGAGTCCGGGGCGGGAAACACCATATATTTT | CASSSESGAGNTIYF | - | 15 | - | TRBJ1-3 | TRBV18
TGTGCCAGCAAAACAGGGATCTCTGGAAACACCATATATTTT | CASKTGISGNTIYF | - | 14 | - | TRBJ1-3 | TRBV6-1
TGTGCCAGCTCACCACTGTTTTCAGGGGAGGAGACCCAGTACTTC | CASSPLFSGEETQYF | - | 15 | - | TRBJ2-5 | TRBV18
TGTGCCAGCTCACCGGGGAACTCATACGAGCAGTACTTC | CASSPGNSYEQYF | - | 13 | - | TRBJ2-7 | TRBV18
TGTGCCAGCAGCTTATCCCTTCACGCGAACACCGGGGAGCTGTTTTTT | CASSLSLHANTGELFF | once | 16 | - | TRBJ2-2 | TRBV7-3
TGCGCCAGCACCGAACTAGGGAGGGGGACACGGGAGCTGTTTTTT | CASTELGRGTRELFF | - | 15 | - | TRBJ2-2 | TRBV10-2
TGTGCCATGCAACAGGGTGACTCCTACGAGCAGTACTTC | CAMQQGDSYEQYF | - | 13 | - | TRBJ2-7 | TRBV10-3
TGTGCCAGCAGCCCGCATAGGCCGAACACCGGGGAGCTGTTTTTT | CASSPHRPNTGELFF | - | 15 | - | TRBJ2-2 | TRBV5-4
TGTGCCAGCACTTCTAGCGGGGGCAACACCGGGGAGCTGTTTTTT | CASTSSGGNTGELFF | - | 15 | TRBD2 | TRBJ2-2 | TRBV6-5
TGTGCCAGCAGTGGGACGGGACTATCCGGAAACACCATATATTTT | CASSGTGLSGNTIYF | few | 15 | - | TRBJ1-3 | TRBV25-1
TGTGCCTGGAGTGTTACAGGCTCCTACGAGCAGTACTTC | CAWSVTGSYEQYF | - | 13 | - | TRBJ2-7 | TRBV30
TGTGCCAGCAGTGCATGGAAGTTAGCGGTAGGGTACGAGCAGTACTTC | CASSAWKLAVGYEQYF | - | 16 | - | TRBJ2-7 | TRBV2
TGTGCTAGTGGTTTTGGAGAGACCCAGTACTTC | CASGFGETQYF | few | 11 | - | TRBJ2-5 | TRBV12-5
TGCAGTGCTCCGAGGAGTGGCGAGCAGTACTTC | CSAPRSGEQYF | - | 11 | - | TRBJ2-7 | TRBV20-1
TGTGCCAGCAGCTTGGTGGCAGGCGATCAGCCCCAGCATTTT | CASSLVAGDQPQHF | - | 14 | - | TRBJ1-5 | TRBV5-5
TGTGCCAGCAGCCCCGTAAGGGGACAGGGAGGGTACGAGCAGTACTTC | CASSPVRGQGGYEQYF | - | 16 | TRBD1 | TRBJ2-7 | TRBV5-8
TGCGCCAGCAGCGGGTATGCTCTATTTGGCAAAAACATTCAGTACTTC | CASSGYALFGKNIQYF | - | 16 | - | TRBJ2-4 | TRBV4-1
TGCGCCAGCAGCTTGTCAGGACAAGAGACCCAGTACTTC | CASSLSGQETQYF | - | 13 | - | TRBJ2-5 | TRBV5-1
TGTGCCAGCAGGCGACTAGCGGGAGACTACGAGCAGTACTTC | CASRRLAGDYEQYF | - | 14 | TRBD2 | TRBJ2-7 | TRBV11-2
TGTGCCAGCAGTTTTATTTCTTCGGAGGGCAGGAACGAGCAGTACTTC | CASSFISSEGRNEQYF | - | 16 | - | TRBJ2-7 | TRBV28
TGTGCCTGGAGTGTATTCCCTGCAGGGTATGGCTACACCTTC | CAWSVFPAGYGYTF | - | 14 | - | TRBJ1-2 | TRBV30
TGTGCCAGCAGTCCCAGGGTCTCCACAGATACGCAGTATTTT | CASSPRVSTDTQYF | - | 14 | - | TRBJ2-3 | TRBV28
TGTGCCAGCAGCCGACGCCGGGCGATGAACACTGAAGCTTTCTTT | CASSRRRAMNTEAFF | - | 15 | - | TRBJ1-1 | TRBV28
TGTGCCAGCAGTTACCTAGGGGGCGGAGGTACTGAAGCTTTCTTT | CASSYLGGGGTEAFF | - | 15 | TRBD1 | TRBJ1-1 | TRBV6-5
TGTGCCAGCAGTGGGGACTGGTCCCAAGAGACCCAGTACTTC | CASSGDWSQETQYF | - | 14 | - | TRBJ2-5 | TRBV6-1
TGTGCCAGCAGTTTCCGGGACGCTGAAGCTTTCTTT | CASSFRDAEAFF | - | 12 | - | TRBJ1-1 | TRBV5-6
TGTGCCAGCAGTTCCTTCGCCGGGACAGGGAAATATACGCAGTATTTT | CASSSFAGTGKYTQYF | - | 16 | TRBD1 | TRBJ2-3 | TRBV6-5
TGTGCCAGCAGTGAAGCGCCGACTGAGATTAATTCACCCCTCCACTTT | CASSEAPTEINSPLHF | - | 16 | - | TRBJ1-6 | TRBV2